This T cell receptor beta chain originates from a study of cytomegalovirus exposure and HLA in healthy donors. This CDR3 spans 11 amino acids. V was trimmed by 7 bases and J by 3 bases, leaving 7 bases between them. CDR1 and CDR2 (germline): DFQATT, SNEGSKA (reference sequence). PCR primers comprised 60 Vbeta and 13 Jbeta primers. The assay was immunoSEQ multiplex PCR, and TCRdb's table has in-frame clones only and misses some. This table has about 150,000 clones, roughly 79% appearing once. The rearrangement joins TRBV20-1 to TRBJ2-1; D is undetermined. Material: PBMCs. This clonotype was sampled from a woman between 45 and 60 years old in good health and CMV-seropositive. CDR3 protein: CSGSDYNEQFF. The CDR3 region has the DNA TGCAGTGGCAGTGACTACAATGAGCAGTTCTTC.